This record looks at one TCR beta chain sequence and its context. Antigen: not known. The data belong to a study of circulating and synovial CD4+ cells in juvenile arthritis. The table came from immunoSEQ multiplex PCR; TCRdb's copy has only in-frame clones and leaves some out. The sample has 30,000 to 40,000 clones; about 96% are singletons. Notes on the study in general: Diversity here was lower than in bulk blood CD4 cells.

The CDR3 consists of 15 residues. Trimming took off 6 bases at V and 0 bases at J, with 12 bases between the two ends. In germline, CDR1 is MNHEY, CDR2 SVGAGI. The chain links TRBV6-5 to TRBJ1-5; D not certain. The TCR comes from a human donor with juvenile idiopathic arthritis. The sample consisted of CD4+ T cells from blood. CDR3: CASSLSPYSNQPQHF. The CDR3, as DNA: TGTGCCAGCAGCCTGTCCCCGTATAGCAATCAGCCCCAGCATTTT.